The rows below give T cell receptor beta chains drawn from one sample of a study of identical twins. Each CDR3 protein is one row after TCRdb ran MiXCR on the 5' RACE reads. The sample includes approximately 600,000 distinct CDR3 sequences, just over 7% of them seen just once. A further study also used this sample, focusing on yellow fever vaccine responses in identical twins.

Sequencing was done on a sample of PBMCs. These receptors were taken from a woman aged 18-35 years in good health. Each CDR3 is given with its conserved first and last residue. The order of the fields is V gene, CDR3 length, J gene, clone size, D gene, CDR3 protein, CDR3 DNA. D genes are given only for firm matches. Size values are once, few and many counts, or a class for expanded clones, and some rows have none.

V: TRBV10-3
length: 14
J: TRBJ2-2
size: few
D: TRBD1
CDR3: CASRGQGESGELFF
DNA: TGTGCCAGCCGGGGACAGGGGGAATCCGGGGAGCTGTTTTTT

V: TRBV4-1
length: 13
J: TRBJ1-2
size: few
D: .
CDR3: CASSTSGKGSYTF
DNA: .

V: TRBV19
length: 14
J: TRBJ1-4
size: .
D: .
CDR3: CASSAREGYEKLFF
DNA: TGTGCCAGTAGTGCCCGGGAGGGATATGAAAAACTGTTTTTT

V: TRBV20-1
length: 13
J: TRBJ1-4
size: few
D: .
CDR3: CSARLGPNEKLFF
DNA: TGCAGTGCTAGATTAGGGCCTAATGAAAAACTGTTTTTT

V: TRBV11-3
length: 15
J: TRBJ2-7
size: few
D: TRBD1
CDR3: CASSLVTGGIYEQYF
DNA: TGTGCCAGCAGCTTAGTAACAGGGGGTATTTACGAGCAGTACTTC

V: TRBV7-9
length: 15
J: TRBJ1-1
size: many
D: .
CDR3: CASSLVRGAPTEAFF
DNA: TGTGCCAGCAGCTTAGTGCGGGGGGCGCCTACTGAAGCTTTCTTT

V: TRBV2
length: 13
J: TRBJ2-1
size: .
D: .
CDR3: CAILPLARNEQFF
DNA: TGTGCCATCCTTCCCTTGGCTCGCAATGAGCAGTTCTTC

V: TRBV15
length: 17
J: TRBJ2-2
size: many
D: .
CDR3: CATSRSLGPTVDGELFF
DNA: TGTGCCACCAGCCGATCTCTAGGGCCGACCGTTGACGGGGAGCTGTTTTTT

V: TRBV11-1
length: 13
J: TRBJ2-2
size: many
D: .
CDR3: CASSNMNTGELFF
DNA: TGTGCCAGCAGCAATATGAACACCGGGGAGCTGTTTTTT

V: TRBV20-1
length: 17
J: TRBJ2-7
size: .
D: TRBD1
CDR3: CSARTPPGTGSSYEQYF
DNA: TGCAGTGCTAGAACCCCCCCCGGGACAGGCTCCTCCTACGAGCAGTACTTC

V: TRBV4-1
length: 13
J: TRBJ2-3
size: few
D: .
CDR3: CASSQDALDTQYF
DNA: TGCGCCAGCAGCCAAGACGCGCTAGATACGCAGTATTTT

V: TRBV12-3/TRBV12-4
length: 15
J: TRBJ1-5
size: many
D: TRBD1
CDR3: CASSFGQGDNQPQHF
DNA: TGTGCCAGCAGTTTCGGACAGGGTGACAATCAGCCCCAGCATTTT

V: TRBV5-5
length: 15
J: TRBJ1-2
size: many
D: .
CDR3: CASSRFEASNYGYTF
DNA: TGTGCCAGCAGCCGCTTTGAGGCATCTAACTATGGCTACACCTTC

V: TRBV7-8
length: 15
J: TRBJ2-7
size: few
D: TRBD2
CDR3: CASSATSGRAPEQYF
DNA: TGTGCCAGCAGCGCAACTAGCGGGAGGGCTCCCGAGCAGTACTTC

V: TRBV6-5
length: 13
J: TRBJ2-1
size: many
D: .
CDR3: CASSHGLTHEQFF
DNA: TGTGCCAGCAGTCACGGACTTACCCATGAGCAGTTCTTC

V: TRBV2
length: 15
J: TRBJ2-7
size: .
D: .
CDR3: CASIGSLAIEYEQYF
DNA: TGTGCCAGCATCGGGTCGTTGGCAATCGAGTACGAGCAGTACTTC

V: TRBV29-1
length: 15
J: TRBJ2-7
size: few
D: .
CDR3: CSVEGKVGPHYEQYF
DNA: TGCAGCGTTGAAGGAAAGGTGGGGCCGCACTACGAGCAGTACTTC

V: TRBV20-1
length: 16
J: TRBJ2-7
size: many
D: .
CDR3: CSARVHRESEYYEQYF
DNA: TGCAGTGCTAGAGTTCACAGGGAGTCCGAATACTACGAGCAGTACTTC

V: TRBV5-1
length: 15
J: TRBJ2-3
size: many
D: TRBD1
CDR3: CASIPGQGAEDTQYF
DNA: TGCGCCAGCATTCCGGGACAGGGGGCCGAAGATACGCAGTATTTT

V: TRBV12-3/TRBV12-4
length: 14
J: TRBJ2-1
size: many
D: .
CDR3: CASTHQQAYNEQFF
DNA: TGTGCCAGCACCCACCAACAGGCGTACAATGAGCAGTTCTTC

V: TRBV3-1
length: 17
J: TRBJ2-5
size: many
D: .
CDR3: CASNQRERGRSEETQYF
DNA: TGTGCCAGCAACCAAAGGGAGAGGGGTCGATCGGAAGAGACCCAGTACTTC

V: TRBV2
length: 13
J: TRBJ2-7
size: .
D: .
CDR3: CASKGDDPLEQYF
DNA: TGTGCCAGCAAGGGGGACGACCCTTTAGAGCAGTACTTC

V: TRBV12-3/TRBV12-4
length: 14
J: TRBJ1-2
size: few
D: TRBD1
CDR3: CASSHSSGGHGYTF
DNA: TGTGCCAGCAGCCACTCTTCAGGGGGCCATGGCTACACCTTC

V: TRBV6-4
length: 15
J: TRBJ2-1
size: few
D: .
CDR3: CASSDRSDSYNEQFF
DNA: TGTGCCAGCAGTGACAGGAGCGACTCCTACAATGAGCAGTTCTTC

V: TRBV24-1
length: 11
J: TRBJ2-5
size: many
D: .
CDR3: CATRAQETQYF
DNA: TGTGCCACCCGGGCCCAAGAGACCCAGTACTTC

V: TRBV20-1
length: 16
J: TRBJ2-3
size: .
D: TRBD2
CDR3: CSARLWTSGVRDTQYF
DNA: TGCAGTGCTAGACTGTGGACTAGCGGGGTGAGAGATACGCAGTATTTT

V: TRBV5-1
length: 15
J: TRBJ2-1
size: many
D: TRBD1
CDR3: CASSLAGGVYNEQFF
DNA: TGCGCCAGCAGCTTGGCAGGGGGAGTATACAATGAGCAGTTCTTC

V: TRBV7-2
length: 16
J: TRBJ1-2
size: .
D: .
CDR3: CASSSRDTSPNYGYTF
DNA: TGTGCCAGCAGCTCCCGGGACACTTCCCCCAACTATGGCTACACCTTC

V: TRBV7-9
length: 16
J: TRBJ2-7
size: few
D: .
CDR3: CASSSQRDFVSYEQYF
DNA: TGTGCCAGCAGCTCACAGAGGGACTTCGTCTCCTACGAGCAGTACTTC

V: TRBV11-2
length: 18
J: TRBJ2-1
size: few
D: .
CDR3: CASSSTWARGLTDNEQFF
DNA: TGTGCCAGCAGCTCCACCTGGGCTAGGGGCCTTACGGACAATGAGCAGTTCTTC

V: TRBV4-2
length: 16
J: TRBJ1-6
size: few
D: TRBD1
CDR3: CASSQDPGQGASPLHF
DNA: TGTGCCAGCAGCCAAGATCCGGGACAGGGGGCTTCACCCCTCCACTTT

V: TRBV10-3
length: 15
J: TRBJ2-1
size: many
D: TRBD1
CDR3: CAISGGTGTYNEQFF
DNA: TGTGCCATCAGTGGGGGGACAGGTACCTACAATGAGCAGTTCTTC

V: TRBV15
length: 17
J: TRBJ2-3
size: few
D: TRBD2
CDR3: CATSSTPGLKRTDTQYF
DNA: TGTGCCACCAGCAGTACGCCGGGACTAAAACGCACAGATACGCAGTATTTT

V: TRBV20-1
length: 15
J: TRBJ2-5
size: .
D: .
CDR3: CSARVPGTSDGTQYF
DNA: TGCAGTGCTAGAGTCCCCGGGACGAGTGACGGGACCCAGTACTTC

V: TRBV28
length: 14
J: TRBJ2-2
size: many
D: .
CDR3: CASWGQTNTGELFF
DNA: TGTGCCAGCTGGGGGCAGACGAACACCGGGGAGCTGTTTTTT

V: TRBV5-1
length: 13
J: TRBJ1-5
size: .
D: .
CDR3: CASSLVGDQPHHF
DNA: TGCGCCAGCAGCTTGGTGGGCGACCAGCCCCATCATTTT

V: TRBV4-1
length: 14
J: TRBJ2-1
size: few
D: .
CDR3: CASSQGGRLDEQFF
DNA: TGCGCCAGCAGCCAAGGAGGGAGGCTCGATGAGCAGTTCTTC

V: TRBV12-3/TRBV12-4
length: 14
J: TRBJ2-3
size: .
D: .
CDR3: CASSLAHNTDTQYF
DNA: TGTGCCAGCAGTTTAGCTCACAACACAGATACGCAGTATTTT

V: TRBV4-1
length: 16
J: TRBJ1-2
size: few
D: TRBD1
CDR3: CASSPGQGAAIGGYTF
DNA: TGCGCCAGCAGCCCGGGACAGGGGGCAGCGATCGGCGGCTACACCTTC

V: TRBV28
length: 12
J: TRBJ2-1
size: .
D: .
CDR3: CASSWAYNEQFF
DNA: TGTGCCAGCAGTTGGGCTTACAATGAGCAGTTCTTC

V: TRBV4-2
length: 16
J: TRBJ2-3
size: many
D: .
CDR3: CASSPVGGSAADTQYF
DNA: TGTGCCAGCAGCCCGGTCGGGGGTAGTGCGGCAGATACGCAGTATTTT

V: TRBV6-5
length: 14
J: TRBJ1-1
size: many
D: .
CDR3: CASSYRGTNTEAFF
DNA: TGTGCCAGCAGTTACAGGGGAACCAACACTGAAGCTTTCTTT

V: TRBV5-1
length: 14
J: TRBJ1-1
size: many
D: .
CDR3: CASSGLDGSTEAFF
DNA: TGCGCCAGCAGCGGCCTCGACGGAAGCACTGAAGCTTTCTTT

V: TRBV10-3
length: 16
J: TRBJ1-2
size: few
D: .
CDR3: CAISLDPPDGNYGYTF
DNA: TGTGCCATCAGCCTCGACCCTCCGGACGGAAACTATGGCTACACCTTC

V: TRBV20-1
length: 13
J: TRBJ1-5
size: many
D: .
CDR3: CSAREPYNQPQHF
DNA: TGCAGTGCTAGAGAGCCCTACAATCAGCCCCAGCATTTT

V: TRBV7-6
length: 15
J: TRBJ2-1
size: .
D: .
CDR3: CASRIPGTLTIEQFF
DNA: TGTGCCAGCAGAATACCAGGGACTTTAACCATTGAGCAGTTCTTC

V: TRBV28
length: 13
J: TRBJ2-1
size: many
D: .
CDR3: CASSSGGHNEQFF
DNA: TGTGCCAGCAGTTCTGGCGGCCACAATGAGCAGTTCTTC

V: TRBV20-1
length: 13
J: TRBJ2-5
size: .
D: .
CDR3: CSAVQGGGETRYF
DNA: TGCAGTGCCGTACAGGGGGGGGGAGAGACCCGGTACTTC

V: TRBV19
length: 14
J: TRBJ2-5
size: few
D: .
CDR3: CASSIWGLQETQYF
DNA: TGTGCCAGTAGTATTTGGGGACTCCAAGAGACCCAGTACTTC

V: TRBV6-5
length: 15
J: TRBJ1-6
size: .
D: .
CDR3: CASSYSSNGDSPLHF
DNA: TGTGCCAGCAGTTACTCGTCAAACGGTGATTCACCCCTCCACTTT

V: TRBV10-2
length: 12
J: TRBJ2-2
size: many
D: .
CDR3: CASSGGIGELFF
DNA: TGCGCCAGCAGTGGGGGAATCGGGGAGCTGTTTTTT

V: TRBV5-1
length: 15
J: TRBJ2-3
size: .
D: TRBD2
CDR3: CASSVGTSGTDTQYF
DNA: TGCGCCAGCAGCGTCGGGACTAGCGGCACAGATACGCAGTATTTT

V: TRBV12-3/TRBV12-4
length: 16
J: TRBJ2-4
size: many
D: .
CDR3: CASSPSGSGSKNIQYF
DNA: TGTGCCAGCAGTCCCTCAGGTTCAGGGTCCAAAAACATTCAGTACTTC

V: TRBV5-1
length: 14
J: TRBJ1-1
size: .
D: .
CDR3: CASTSIQGNTEAFF
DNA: TGCGCCAGCACCTCGATTCAGGGGAACACTGAAGCTTTCTTT

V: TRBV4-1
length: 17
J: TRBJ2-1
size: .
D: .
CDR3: CASSQDGGQTPYNEQFF
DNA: TGCGCCAGCAGCCAAGATGGTGGCCAAACGCCCTACAATGAGCAGTTCTTC

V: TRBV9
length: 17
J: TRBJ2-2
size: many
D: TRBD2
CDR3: CASSVSGSPTNTGELFF
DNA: TGTGCCAGCAGCGTTAGCGGGAGCCCTACGAACACCGGGGAGCTGTTTTTT

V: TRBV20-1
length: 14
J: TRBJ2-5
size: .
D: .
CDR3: CSATTTGSQETQYF
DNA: TGCAGTGCTACTACGACCGGGAGTCAAGAGACCCAGTACTTC